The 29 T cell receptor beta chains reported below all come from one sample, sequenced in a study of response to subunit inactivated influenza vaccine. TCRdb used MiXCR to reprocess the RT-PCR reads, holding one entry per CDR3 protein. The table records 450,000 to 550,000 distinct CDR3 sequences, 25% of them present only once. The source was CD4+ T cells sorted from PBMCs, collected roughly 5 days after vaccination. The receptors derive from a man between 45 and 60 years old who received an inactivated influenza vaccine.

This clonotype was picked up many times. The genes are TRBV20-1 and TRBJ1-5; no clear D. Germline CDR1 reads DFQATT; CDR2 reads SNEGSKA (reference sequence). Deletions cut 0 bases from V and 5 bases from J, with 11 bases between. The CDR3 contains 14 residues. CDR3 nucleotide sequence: TGCAGTGCTAGAGATCAAGGCGGCTATCAGCCCCAGCATTTT. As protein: CSARDQGGYQPQHF.

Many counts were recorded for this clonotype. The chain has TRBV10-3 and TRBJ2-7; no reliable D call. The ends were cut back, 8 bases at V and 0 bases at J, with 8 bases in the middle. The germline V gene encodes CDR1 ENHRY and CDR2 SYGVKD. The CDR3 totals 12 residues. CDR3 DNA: TGTGCCATCGCGACACACTCCTACGAGCAGTACTTC. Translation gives CAIATHSYEQYF.

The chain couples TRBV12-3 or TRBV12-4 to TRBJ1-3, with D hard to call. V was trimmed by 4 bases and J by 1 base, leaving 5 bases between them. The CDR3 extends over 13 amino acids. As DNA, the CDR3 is TGTGCCAGCAGTTCAAGTTCTGGAAACACCATATATTTT. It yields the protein CASSSSSGNTIYF.

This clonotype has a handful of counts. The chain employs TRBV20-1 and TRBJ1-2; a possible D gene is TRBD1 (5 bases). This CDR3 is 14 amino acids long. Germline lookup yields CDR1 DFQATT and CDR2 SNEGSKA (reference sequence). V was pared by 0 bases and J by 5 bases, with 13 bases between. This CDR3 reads CSARDMQGAYGYTF. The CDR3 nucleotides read TGCAGTGCTAGAGATATGCAGGGAGCTTATGGCTACACCTTC.

The CDR3 region has the DNA TGTGCCAGCAGTTATCGTTTGAACGGGCCGAGCTCCTACAATGAGCAGTTCTTC. As protein: CASSYRLNGPSSYNEQFF. This rearrangement joins TRBV6-2 or TRBV6-3 to TRBJ2-1; D gene uncertain. V was pared by 3 bases and J by 0 bases, with 18 bases between. Germline assignment: CDR1 MNHEY and CDR2 SVGEGT. The CDR3 covers 18 residues.

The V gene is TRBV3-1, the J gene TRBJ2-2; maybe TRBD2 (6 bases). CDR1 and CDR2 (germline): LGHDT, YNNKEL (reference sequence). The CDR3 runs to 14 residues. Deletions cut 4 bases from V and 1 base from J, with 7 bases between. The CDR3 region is CASSRDLNTGELFF. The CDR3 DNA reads TGTGCCAGCAGCCGGGACTTGAACACCGGGGAGCTGTTTTTT.

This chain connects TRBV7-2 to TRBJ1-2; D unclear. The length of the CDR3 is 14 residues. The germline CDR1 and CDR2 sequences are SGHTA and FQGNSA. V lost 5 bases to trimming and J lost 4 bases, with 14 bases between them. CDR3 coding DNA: TGTGCCAGCAGCCTCAGACGTGCTACCTATGGCTACACCTTC. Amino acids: CASSLRRATYGYTF.

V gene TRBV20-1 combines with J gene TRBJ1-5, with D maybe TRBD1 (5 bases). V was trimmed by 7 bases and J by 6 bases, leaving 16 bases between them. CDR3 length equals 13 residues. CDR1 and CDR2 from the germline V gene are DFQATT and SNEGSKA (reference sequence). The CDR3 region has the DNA TGCAGTGAGGGGTTTCACCCCGGTCAGCCCCAGCATTTT. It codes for CSEGFHPGQPQHF.

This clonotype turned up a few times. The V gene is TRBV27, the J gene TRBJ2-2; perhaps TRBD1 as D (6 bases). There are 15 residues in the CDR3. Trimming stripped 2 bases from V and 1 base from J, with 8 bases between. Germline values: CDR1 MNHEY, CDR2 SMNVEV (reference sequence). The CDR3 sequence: CASSLTTGNTGELFF. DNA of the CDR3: TGTGCCAGCAGTTTAACGACAGGGAACACCGGGGAGCTGTTTTTT.

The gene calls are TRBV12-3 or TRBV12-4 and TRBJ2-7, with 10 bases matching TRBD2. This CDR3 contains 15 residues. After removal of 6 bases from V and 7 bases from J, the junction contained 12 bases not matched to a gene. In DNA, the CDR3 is TGTGCCAGCAGATCTAGCGGGAGTTCGCTGGGTGAGCAGTACTTC. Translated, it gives CASRSSGSSLGEQYF.

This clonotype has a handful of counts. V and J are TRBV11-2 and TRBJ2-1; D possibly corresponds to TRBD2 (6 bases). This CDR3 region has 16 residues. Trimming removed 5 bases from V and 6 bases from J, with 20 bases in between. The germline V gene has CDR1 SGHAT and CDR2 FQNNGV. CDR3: CASSPPLLGTLNEQFF. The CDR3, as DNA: TGTGCCAGCAGCCCGCCCCTTCTCGGGACTCTCAATGAGCAGTTCTTC. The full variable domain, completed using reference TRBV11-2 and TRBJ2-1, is EAGVAQSPRYKIIEKRQSVAFWCNPISGHATLYWYQQILGQGPKLLIQFQNNGVVDDSQLPKDRFSAERLKGVDSTLKIQPAKLEDSAVYLCASSPPLLGTLNEQFFGPGTRLTVL.

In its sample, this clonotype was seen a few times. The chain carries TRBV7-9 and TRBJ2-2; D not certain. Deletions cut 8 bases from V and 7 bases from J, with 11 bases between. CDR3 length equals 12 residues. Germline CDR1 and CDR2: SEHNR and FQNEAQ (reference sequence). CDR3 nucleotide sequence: TGTGCCAGCGCAATCGCTGTCGGGGAGCTGTTTTTT. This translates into CASAIAVGELFF.

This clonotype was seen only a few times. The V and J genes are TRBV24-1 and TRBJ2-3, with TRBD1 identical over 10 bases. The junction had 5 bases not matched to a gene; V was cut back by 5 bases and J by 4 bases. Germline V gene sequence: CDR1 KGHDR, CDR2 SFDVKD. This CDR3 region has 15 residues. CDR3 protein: CATSVSTGGPDTQYF. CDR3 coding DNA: TGTGCCACCAGTGTTTCGACAGGGGGCCCAGATACGCAGTATTTT.

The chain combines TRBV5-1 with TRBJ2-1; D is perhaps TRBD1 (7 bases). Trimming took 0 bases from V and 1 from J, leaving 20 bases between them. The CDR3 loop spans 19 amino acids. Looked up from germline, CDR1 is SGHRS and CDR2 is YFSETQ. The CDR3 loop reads CASSLEGGRGGFSYNEQFF. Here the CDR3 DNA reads TGCGCCAGCAGCTTGGAAGGGGGCAGGGGAGGATTTTCCTACAATGAGCAGTTCTTC.

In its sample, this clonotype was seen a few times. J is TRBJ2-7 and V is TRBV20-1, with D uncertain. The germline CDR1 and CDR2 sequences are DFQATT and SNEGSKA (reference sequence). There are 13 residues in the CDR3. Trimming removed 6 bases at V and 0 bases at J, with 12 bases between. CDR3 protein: CSAPLEDSYEQYF. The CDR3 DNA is TGCAGTGCGCCCCTAGAGGACTCCTACGAGCAGTACTTC.

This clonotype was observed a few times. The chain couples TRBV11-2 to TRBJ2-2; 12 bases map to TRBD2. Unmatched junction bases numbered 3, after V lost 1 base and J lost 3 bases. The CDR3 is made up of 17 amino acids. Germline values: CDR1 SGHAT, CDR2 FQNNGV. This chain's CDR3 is CASSLGLAGVDTGELFF. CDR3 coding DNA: TGTGCCAGCAGCTTAGGACTAGCGGGGGTCGACACCGGGGAGCTGTTTTTT.

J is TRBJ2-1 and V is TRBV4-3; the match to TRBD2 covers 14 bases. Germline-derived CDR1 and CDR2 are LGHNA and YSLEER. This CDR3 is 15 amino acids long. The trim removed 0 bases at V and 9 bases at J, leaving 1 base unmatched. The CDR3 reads CASSQDGLAGGEQFF. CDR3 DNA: TGCGCCAGCAGCCAAGACGGACTAGCGGGGGGTGAGCAGTTCTTC.

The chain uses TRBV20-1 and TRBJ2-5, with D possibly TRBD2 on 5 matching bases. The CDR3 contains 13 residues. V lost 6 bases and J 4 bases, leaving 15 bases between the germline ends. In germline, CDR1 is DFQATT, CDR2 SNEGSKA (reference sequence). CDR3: CSAPRSVGETQYF. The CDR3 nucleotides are TGCAGTGCCCCGCGTAGCGTTGGAGAGACCCAGTACTTC.

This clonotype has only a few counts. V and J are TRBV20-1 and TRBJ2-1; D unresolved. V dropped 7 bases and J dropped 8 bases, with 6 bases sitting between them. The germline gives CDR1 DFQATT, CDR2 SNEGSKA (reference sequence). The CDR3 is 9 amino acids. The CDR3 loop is CSDQDEQFF. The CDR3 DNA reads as TGCAGTGATCAGGATGAGCAGTTCTTC.

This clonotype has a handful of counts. DNA of the CDR3: TGCAGTGCTAGTAGCGGGGGGGCATTGAATGAGCAGTTCTTC. Protein product: CSASSGGALNEQFF. V gene TRBV20-1 combines with J gene TRBJ2-1, with 11 positions matching TRBD2. The germline V gene has CDR1 DFQATT and CDR2 SNEGSKA (reference sequence). With V trimmed by 3 bases and J by 7 bases, 5 bases remained unmatched. CDR3 length: 14 amino acids.

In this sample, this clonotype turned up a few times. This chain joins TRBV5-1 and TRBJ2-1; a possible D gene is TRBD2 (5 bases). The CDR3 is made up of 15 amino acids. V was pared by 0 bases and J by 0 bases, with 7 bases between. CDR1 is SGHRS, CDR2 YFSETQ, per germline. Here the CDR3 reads CASSLGEPSYNEQFF. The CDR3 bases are TGCGCCAGCAGCTTGGGGGAGCCCTCCTACAATGAGCAGTTCTTC.

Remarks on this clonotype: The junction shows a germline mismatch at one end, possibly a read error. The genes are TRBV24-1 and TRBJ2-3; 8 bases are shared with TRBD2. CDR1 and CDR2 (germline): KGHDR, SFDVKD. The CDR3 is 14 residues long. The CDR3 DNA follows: TGTGCCACCAGTGAGCCCGGGACTAGAGATACGCAGTACTTT. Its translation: CATSEPGTRDTQYF.

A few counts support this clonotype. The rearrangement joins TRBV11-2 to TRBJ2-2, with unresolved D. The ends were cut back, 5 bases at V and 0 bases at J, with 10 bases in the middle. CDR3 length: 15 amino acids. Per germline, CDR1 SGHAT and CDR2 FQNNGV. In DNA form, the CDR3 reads TGTGCCAGCAGCGGACGGACCACGAACACCGGGGAGCTGTTTTTT. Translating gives CASSGRTTNTGELFF.

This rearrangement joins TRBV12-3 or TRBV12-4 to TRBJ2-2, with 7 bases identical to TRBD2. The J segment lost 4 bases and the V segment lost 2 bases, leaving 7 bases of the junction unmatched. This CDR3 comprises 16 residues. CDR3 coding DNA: TGTGCCAGCAGTTTACGGGGCGGGAGTTTCACCGGGGAGCTGTTTTTT. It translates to CASSLRGGSFTGELFF.

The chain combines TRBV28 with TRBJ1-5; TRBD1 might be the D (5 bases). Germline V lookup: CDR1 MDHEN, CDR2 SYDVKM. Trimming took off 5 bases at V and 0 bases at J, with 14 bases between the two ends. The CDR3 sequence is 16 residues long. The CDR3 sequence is CASSPRAGSSNQPQHF. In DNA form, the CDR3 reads TGTGCCAGCAGTCCCAGGGCAGGTAGTAGCAATCAGCCCCAGCATTTT.

CDR3 protein: CASSFVAGVGTQYF. As DNA, the CDR3 is TGTGCCAGCAGTTTTGTGGCAGGGGTTGGGACCCAGTACTTC. The V gene is TRBV12-3 or TRBV12-4, the J gene TRBJ2-5; tentatively, D is TRBD1 (6 bases). The CDR3 is 14 amino acids. V gave up 3 bases and J gave up 7 bases, with 15 bases separating them.

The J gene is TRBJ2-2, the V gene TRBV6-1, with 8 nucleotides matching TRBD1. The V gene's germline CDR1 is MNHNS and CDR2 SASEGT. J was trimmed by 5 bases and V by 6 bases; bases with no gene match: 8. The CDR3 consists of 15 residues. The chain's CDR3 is CASRRTGGRTGELFF. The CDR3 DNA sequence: TGTGCCAGCAGGCGCACAGGGGGAAGGACCGGGGAGCTGTTTTTT.

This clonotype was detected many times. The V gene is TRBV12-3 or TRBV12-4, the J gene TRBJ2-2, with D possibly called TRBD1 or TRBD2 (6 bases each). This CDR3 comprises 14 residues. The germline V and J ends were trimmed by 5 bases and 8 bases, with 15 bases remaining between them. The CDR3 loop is CASSPLGGIGELFF. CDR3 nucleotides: TGTGCCAGCAGTCCACTAGGGGGGATAGGGGAGCTGTTTTTT.

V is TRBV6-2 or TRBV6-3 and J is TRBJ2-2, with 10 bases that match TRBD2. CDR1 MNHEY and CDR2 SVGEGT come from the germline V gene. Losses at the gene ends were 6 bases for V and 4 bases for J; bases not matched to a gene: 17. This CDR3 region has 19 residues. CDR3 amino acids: CASSSTVRAGLASTGELFF. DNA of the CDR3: TGTGCCAGCAGCTCCACCGTTAGGGCGGGACTAGCGAGCACCGGGGAGCTGTTTTTT.